The source of this TCR beta chain is a study of molecular identifiers for immune sequencing clone quantification. Study details: For replicates, RNA isolated from roughly 21,000 or 96,000 naive CD8 cells was divided into five portions, of which four were sequenced. Notes on the study in general: Clones that exceeded 20 RNA copies held over 97% of effector molecules, yet under 1% in naive cells. Highly expanded clone sizes could end up underestimated if a barcode were shared by identical TCR molecules.

The germline V gene encodes CDR1 SEHNR and CDR2 FQNEAQ (reference sequence). The V gene end was trimmed by 5 bases and the J gene end by 3 bases; junction bases not matched to a gene: 4. The CDR3 runs 14 residues. This clonotype came up a few times. Its antigen is unknown. Methods described previously, with TCR primers listed, were used for bulk TCR libraries. MiXCR, run by TCRdb on the PCR reads, gives a single entry per CDR3 protein. Counted here are 400,000 to 600,000 distinct CDR3 sequences, under 30% occurring once; the ten biggest clones make up 0.7% to 0.9%. V is TRBV7-9 and J is TRBJ2-1; TRBD1 agrees at 7 bases. Sequencing was done on a sample of naive CD8+ T cells from blood, with Jurkat cell RNA spiked in. Subset given: FACS-sorted CD8+CD4-CCR7+CD45RA+ naive T cells. The TCR was taken from a human donor in good health. Some libraries in this study had Jurkat cell RNA spiked in. The CDR3 DNA reads as TGTGCCAGCAGCCCTCGGACAGGCTACAATGAGCAGTTCTTC. Translated: CASSPRTGYNEQFF.